Shown below are 24 T cell receptor beta chains from a single sample sequenced in a study of brain T cells in children with intractable seizures (dated by TCRdb to the early 2020s). Libraries were prepared through the immunoSEQ multiplex PCR assay. TCRdb holds this immuneACCESS table with in-frame rearrangements only. Some clones are missing; in checked studies, unresolved V genes explain under half, and the rest has no known cause. Present in this sample are about 320,000 clones, approximately 93% of which were seen just once. The biggest ten clones account for about 5.8% of the sample. In light of the paper, this sample's time point label describes: blood from clinic visit 5 months post-surgery; TSC patient then seizure free. The material sequenced was peripheral blood, taken more than 4 months after surgery. The receptors here all came from a boy under two years old with tuberous sclerosis and intractable seizures.

The chain couples TRBV6-5 to TRBJ1-5; TRBD1 might be the D (5 bases). V lost 11 bases and J lost 9, with 23 bases in between. The CDR3 has 14 amino acids. The germline V gene encodes CDR1 MNHEY and CDR2 SVGAGI. CDR3 coding DNA: TGTGCCGCGAGCAGTGGGGCAGGGCCTACGCCCCAGCATTTT. It codes for CAASSGAGPTPQHF.

This chain uses TRBV10-2 with TRBJ2-2; D is possibly TRBD2 (6 bases). The germline gives CDR1 WSHSY, CDR2 SAAADI. CDR3 size: 13 residues. The V end lost 7 bases, the J end lost 1 base, and 7 bases lay between the germline ends. The CDR3 region has the DNA TGCGCCAGCACCGGGAGGAACACCGGGGAGCTGTTTTTT. The encoded protein is CASTGRNTGELFF.

The chain couples TRBV9 to TRBJ2-6, with TRBD2 as a possible D gene (6 bases). The V gene lost 3 bases and the J gene lost 0 bases, with 16 bases spanning the gap. CDR3 length: 18 amino acids. Germline CDR1 and CDR2: SGDLS and YYNGEE. The CDR3 nucleotides are TGTGCCAGCAGCGCGGCGGGGAGACGCCCCTCTGGGGCCAACGTCCTGACTTTC. The encoded protein is CASSAAGRRPSGANVLTF.

J is TRBJ1-5 and V is TRBV7-3; D is ambiguous. Germline CDR1 reads SGHTA; CDR2 reads FQGTGA. The length of the CDR3 is 13 residues. Trimming removed 1 base from V and 5 bases from J, with 6 bases in between. CDR3 protein: CASSLNSDQPQHF. For the CDR3, the DNA is TGTGCCAGCAGCTTAAACTCAGATCAGCCCCAGCATTTT.

The chain is built from TRBV7-3 and TRBJ2-7; 8 positions match TRBD2. Germline CDR1 is SGHTA and CDR2 is FQGTGA. Trimming at V came to 2 bases and at J to 3 bases, leaving 6 bases not matched to a gene. CDR3 size: 15 residues. CDR3 sequence reads: CASSLDGRAVYEQYF. Written as DNA, the CDR3 is TGTGCCAGCAGCTTAGACGGGAGGGCCGTCTACGAGCAGTACTTC.

A word on this clone: The sample carries other DNA sequences with the same CDR3. The genes are TRBV2 and TRBJ2-5; D gene uncertain. V was clipped by 5 bases and J by 3 bases, with 4 bases between them. Germline-derived CDR1 and CDR2 are SNHLY and FYNNEI. The CDR3 has 11 residues. The CDR3 nucleotides read TGTGCCAGCAGTTTCGAAGAGACCCAGTACTTC. The encoded protein is CASSFEETQYF.

The J gene is TRBJ2-7, the V gene TRBV7-9; D unresolved. Germline loops: CDR1 SEHNR, CDR2 FQNEAQ (reference sequence). CDR3 length: 15 amino acids. V lost 5 bases and J 2 bases, leaving 16 bases between the germline ends. DNA for the CDR3: TGTGCCAGCAGCAAGGCCCCTCGCGGAACCTACGAGCAGTACTTC. It yields the protein CASSKAPRGTYEQYF.

This rearrangement joins TRBV13 to TRBJ2-5; D is unclear. The CDR3 is 12 amino acids. The germline gives CDR1 PRHDT, CDR2 FYEKMQ (reference sequence). V was trimmed by 5 bases and J by 1 base, leaving 5 bases between them. CDR3 nucleotide sequence: TGTGCCAGCAGCCTCTTCCAAGAGACCCAGTACTTC. Its translation: CASSLFQETQYF. Complete variable domain (other parts from reference TRBV13 and TRBJ2-5): AAGVIQSPRHLIKEKRETATLKCYPIPRHDTVYWYQQGPGQDPQFLISFYEKMQSDKGSIPDRFSAQQFSDYHSELNMSSLELGDSALYFCASSLFQETQYFGPGTRLLVL.

This sequence joins TRBV10-2 and TRBJ2-7; maybe TRBD1 (6 bases). V lost 7 bases and J 6 bases, leaving 19 bases between the germline ends. CDR3 length: 14 amino acids. Germline V gene sequence: CDR1 WSHSY, CDR2 SAAADI. The CDR3 DNA reads TGCGCCAGCAATAAGTACAGGGCCTGCTGCGAGCAGTACTTC. Its protein product is CASNKYRACCEQYF.

This chain connects TRBV21-1 to TRBJ1-5; the table calls TRBD1, which could not be checked here. TRBV21-1 is classified as a pseudogene. This CDR3 is 18 amino acids long. As DNA, the CDR3 is TGTGCCAGCAGCAAAGCGTGGCCAGGGGGCGCGGACAATCAGCCCCAGCATTTT. As protein: CASSKAWPGGADNQPQHF.

The chain combines TRBV30 with TRBJ1-1, with a weak D call TRBD1 (5 bases). This CDR3 is built from 11 residues. The germline CDR1 and CDR2 sequences are GTSNPN and SVGIG (reference sequence). Trimming took 0 bases from V and 7 from J, leaving 6 bases between them. CDR3 nucleotide sequence: TGTGCCTGGAGTGTCGGGGGTGAAGCTTTCTTT. Residues: CAWSVGGEAFF.

The chain links TRBV5-6 to TRBJ2-2; maybe TRBD2 (5 bases). V was clipped by 4 bases and J by 5 bases, with 15 bases between them. The CDR3 consists of 15 residues. Germline values: CDR1 SGHDT, CDR2 YYEEEE. CDR3: CASSLTRVRTGELFF. The CDR3 DNA sequence: TGTGCCAGCAGCCTGACGAGGGTCAGGACCGGGGAGCTGTTTTTT. The full variable domain, in which reference TRBV5-6 and TRBJ2-2 provide the parts outside the CDR3, is DAGVTQSPTHLIKTRGQQVTLRCSPKSGHDTVSWYQQALGQGPQFIFQYYEEEERQRGNFPDRFSGHQFPNYSSELNVNALLLGDSALYLCASSLTRVRTGELFFGEGSRLTVL.

J is TRBJ1-1 and V is TRBV3-1 (or the pseudogene TRBV3-2); no reliable D call. The CDR3 is 15 amino acids. V shed 8 bases and J shed 3 bases, with 19 bases lying between them. Germline V CDR1 and CDR2: LGHDT, YNNKEL (reference sequence). The CDR3 is CASGTLSPRDTEAFF. The CDR3 DNA reads TGTGCCAGCGGAACCCTATCTCCGCGGGACACTGAAGCTTTCTTT.

The rearrangement joins TRBV30 to TRBJ2-1; D gene ambiguous. The CDR3 runs to 11 residues. Germline CDR1 reads GTSNPN; CDR2 reads SVGIG (reference sequence). Trimming removed 3 bases at V and 10 bases at J, with 10 bases between. In nucleotides, the CDR3 is TGTGCCTGGAGCCGGAGTCCCGAGCAGTTCTTC. Amino acid sequence: CAWSRSPEQFF.

The gene calls are TRBV7-2 and TRBJ2-4, with a possible D match to TRBD2 (5 bases). Trimming took off 5 bases at V and 9 bases at J, with 20 bases between the two ends. Germline V lookup: CDR1 SGHTA, CDR2 FQGNSA. The CDR3 extends over 15 amino acids. The CDR3 DNA is TGTGCCAGCAGCCCTTCTAGCCGGTTGGGTGGCATTCAGTACTTC. It is translated as CASSPSSRLGGIQYF.

Only one count was recorded for this clone. The chain is built from TRBV30 and TRBJ2-4; the D gene is possibly TRBD2 (6 bases). V gave up 2 bases and J gave up 1 base, with 12 bases separating them. Germline CDR1 and CDR2: GTSNPN and SVGIG (reference sequence). The CDR3 extends over 15 amino acids. The CDR3 DNA reads TGTGCCTGGAGTTACGGGACTGACGCCAAAAACATTCAGTACTTC. This encodes CAWSYGTDAKNIQYF.

This chain connects TRBV5-5 to TRBJ2-1; 7 nucleotides align to TRBD1. The germline gives CDR1 SGHKS, CDR2 YYEKEE (reference sequence). The J segment lost 5 bases and the V segment lost 4 bases, leaving 3 bases of the junction unmatched. This CDR3 contains 13 residues. The CDR3 sequence: CASSLTGDNEQFF. In nucleotides, the CDR3 is TGTGCCAGCAGCCTTACAGGGGACAATGAGCAGTTCTTC.

The chain couples TRBV30 to TRBJ1-1, with D unclear. CDR3 length: 10 residues. The V and J ends lost 2 bases and 7 bases respectively, with 5 bases between them. CDR1 GTSNPN and CDR2 SVGIG come from the germline V gene (reference sequence). Here the CDR3 reads CAWSTIEAFF. CDR3 sequence (DNA): TGTGCCTGGAGTACGATTGAAGCTTTCTTT.

V gene TRBV30 combines with J gene TRBJ1-1; D unclear. This CDR3 comprises 13 residues. The germline V gene encodes CDR1 GTSNPN and CDR2 SVGIG (reference sequence). V lost 5 bases and J lost 0, with 10 bases in between. This CDR3 reads CAWGPGVNTEAFF. CDR3 DNA sequence: TGTGCCTGGGGACCGGGCGTGAACACTGAAGCTTTCTTT.

CDR3 region: CASSQAITSYNEQFF. As DNA, the CDR3 is TGTGCCAGCAGCCAGGCCATAACCTCCTACAATGAGCAGTTCTTC. The chain recombines TRBV14 with TRBJ2-1, with unresolved D. The CDR3 spans 15 residues. The V gene lost 3 bases and the J gene lost 0 bases, with 9 bases spanning the gap. Germline values: CDR1 SGHDN, CDR2 FVKESK.

J is TRBJ2-7 and V is TRBV7-9; D possibly matches TRBD1 or TRBD2 (5 bases each). CDR1 and CDR2 from the germline V gene are SEHNR and FQNEAQ (reference sequence). Trimming took 5 bases from V and 0 from J, leaving 17 bases between them. The CDR3 has 16 residues. The CDR3 is CASSVPWGPSSYEQYF. CDR3 coding DNA: TGTGCCAGCAGCGTTCCCTGGGGACCGAGCTCCTACGAGCAGTACTTC.

J is TRBJ2-7 and V is TRBV10-3; 7 bases fit TRBD1. The CDR3 is 12 residues long. CDR1 ENHRY and CDR2 SYGVKD come from the germline V gene. J was trimmed by 3 bases and V by 6 bases; bases with no gene match: 2. CDR3 protein: CAIRGQVYEQYF. Written as DNA, the CDR3 is TGTGCCATCAGAGGACAGGTCTACGAGCAGTACTTC.

This chain links TRBV11-3 with TRBJ2-6; D gene ambiguous. V lost 4 bases and J 1 base, leaving 20 bases between the germline ends. CDR3 size: 19 residues. Germline CDR1 is SGHNT and CDR2 is YENEEA. The CDR3 here is CASSSTWGDTKSGANVLTF. Written as DNA, the CDR3 is TGTGCCAGCAGCTCAACATGGGGTGACACGAAATCTGGGGCCAACGTCCTGACTTTC.

Points on this clone: At the DNA level, this CDR3 is encoded by other sequences in the same sample as well. This sequence joins TRBV5-1 and TRBJ2-5, with D uncertain. Germline CDR1 and CDR2: SGHRS and YFSETQ. The CDR3 has 12 amino acids. Trimming took off 0 bases at V and 4 bases at J, with 4 bases between the two ends. The chain's CDR3 is CASSLVGETQYF. The CDR3, as DNA: TGCGCCAGCAGCTTGGTGGGAGAGACCCAGTACTTC.